This T cell receptor beta chain was observed in a study of identical twins listed by TCRdb under 2016. Study-level background: TCR alpha and beta repertoires from monozygotic twins, unrelated adults of various ages and cord blood were deep-sequenced to test whether fetal clonotypes persist. To rule out contamination, replicate twin experiments were performed at different times with different library preparation protocols.

The library was generated by 5' RACE. The instrument given in TCRdb is Illumina HiSeq 2000. A universal primer binding site was introduced by template switching, and a unique molecular identifier was present in the final cDNA, enabling accurate counting of TCR cDNA molecules. First-strand cDNA for TCR alpha and beta chains was synthesized from specific primers in the conserved constant-segment region. To control for contamination, every cDNA library was double barcoded, receiving both a SMART-Mk sample barcode and Illumina barcodes. Two successive PCR steps introduced TruSeq adapter sequences along with Illumina sample barcodes. TCR alpha and beta cDNA libraries were sequenced on the Illumina HiSeq platform with custom primers. The published analysis was carried out like this. MiGEC was used to process raw reads and extract unique molecular identifiers, and MiXCR was used to find CDR3 positions. For each individual, recombination models were inferred using an EM algorithm with the repgenHMM and IGoR tools. The tcR package in R was used for shared clonotype analysis, with sharing normalized by the product of cloneset sizes. To study raw recombination free of thymic and clonal selection effects, out-of-frame nonproductive sequences were analyzed. TCRdb reran the public reads through fastp at Q25 and MiXCR, keeping productive beta chains. A single entry per CDR3 protein holds the most common genes and DNA from its merged rows. The V and J calls reflect TCRdb's pipeline rather than the authors' work. The sample contains 1.5 million to 2 million distinct CDR3 sequences, around a third of them found a single time. The ten largest clones take up under 0.35% of the sample.

This clonotype was counted only a few times. The antigen this receptor binds is unknown. Base qualities are missing; no much larger clone stands one base away. The CDR3 starts with the cysteine, ends with the phenylalanine, and has 14 residues. The CDR3 DNA has 42 bases and is translated from base 1. The paper as a whole reports these results and caveats: Because the same donors could not be followed over many years, the conclusions depended on cross-sectional statistical analysis. Compared with coincidental sharing between unrelated individuals, an excess of low generation-probability sequences was observed among out-of-frame TCR alpha sequences shared between twins. In monozygotic twins, recombination models systematically underestimated out-of-frame TCR alpha sharing, but the models matched the sharing seen between unrelated individuals. Fewer insertions were carried by abundant cord blood beta clonotypes, a similar but weaker trend appeared in young adult naive repertoires, and no such trend appeared in memory repertoires. Invariant T cells such as MAIT and iNKT could partly confound zero-insertion analyses, though diverse VJ usage argued against this for most clonotypes. A weaker excess of twin sharing was found in beta out-of-frame sequences because the signal-to-noise ratio was lowered by fewer shared sequences.

Every donor in the study was a healthy Caucasian. Source material: cord blood. This receptor chain uses TRBV21-1 and TRBJ1-1; the table's D call of TRBD1 was not tested on the DNA. TRBV21-1 is assigned pseudogene status. This sequence originates from a newborn girl in good health. The DNA is TGTGCCAACCCGGACAGGGGGCTTCGGCGTTTAGCTTTCTTT. Translated, this gives CANPDRGLRRLAFF.